These 24 T cell receptor beta chains originate from one sample sequenced in a study of T cell clonality in common variable immunodeficiency. General study points: In common variable immunodeficiency, TCR beta chains reportedly carried fewer deletions and N-nucleotide insertions.

Sequencing was performed with immunoSEQ multiplex PCR; in TCRdb, only in-frame clones are kept and a portion is missing. The specimen has fewer than 30,000 clones, none found just once. No cognate antigen is known for these TCRs. Source material: peripheral blood mononuclear cells. The receptors here all came from a human donor with common variable immunodeficiency.

This clone was observed a handful of times. The CDR3 goes on 3 residues after the read ends, and that part is filled in from the germline J gene. This rearrangement joins TRBV5-1 to TRBJ2-5; 7 nucleotides match TRBD2. Trimming at V came to 0 bases and at J to 1 base, leaving 9 bases not matched to a gene. Germline values: CDR1 SGHRS, CDR2 YFSETQ. This CDR3 is built from 17 residues. CDR3 protein: CASSLGFLAELQETQYF. The CDR3 bases that were read are TGCGCCAGCAGCTTGGGGTTTCTAGCGGAGCTCCAAGAGACC.

This clone was detected ten times or more. Read sequence stops 3 residues before the CDR3 end, and the germline J gene provides the missing end. This chain joins TRBV28 and TRBJ2-7; 9 bases are shared with TRBD1. The V and J ends lost 6 bases and 4 bases, in that order; junction bases with no gene match: 10. Germline V gene sequence: CDR1 MDHEN, CDR2 SYDVKM. The length of the CDR3 is 15 residues. CDR3: CASSIAGTGSYEQYF. Partial CDR3 DNA: TGTGCCAGCAGCATCGCCGGGACAGGGTCGTACGAG.

Concerning this clone: The read terminates 3 residues ahead of where the CDR3 ends, so the germline J gene completes it. V gene TRBV5-1 combines with J gene TRBJ2-7; D is uncertain. The germline V and J ends were trimmed by 0 bases and 0 bases, with 13 bases remaining between them. Germline values: CDR1 SGHRS, CDR2 YFSETQ. This CDR3 spans 16 amino acids. The covered CDR3 bases are TGCGCCAGCAGCTTGGCCAGTCCTAGATCCTCCTACGAG. It translates to CASSLASPRSSYE. The CDR3 in full is CASSLASPRSSYEQYF.

Comment on this clone: With the read ending 3 residues before the CDR3 end, the germline J gene is used to fill in that end. This chain uses TRBV6-2 or TRBV6-3 with TRBJ1-1, with TRBD1 as a possible D gene (5 bases). Trimming left V 4 bases short and J 0 bases short, with 15 bases between. The CDR3 spans 16 residues. The germline gives CDR1 MNHEY, CDR2 SVGEGT. CDR3 in amino acids: CASSSLYRNMNTEAFF. The covered CDR3 bases are TGTGCCAGCAGTTCGTTGTACAGGAACATGAACACTGAA.

There are many counts of this clone. The read comes to an end 3 residues before the CDR3 does, leaving the germline J gene to fill in the end. V usage is TRBV10-2 and J usage is TRBJ2-5, with TRBD1 matching over 11 bases. The germline gives CDR1 WSHSY, CDR2 SAAADI. V trimming: 6 bases; J trimming: 4 bases; junction bases outside the gene matches: 13. This CDR3 is 17 amino acids long. The CDR3 bases that were read are TGCGCCAGCAGGACCCTACTGGGACAGGGGGTCCCAGAGACC. Translating gives CASRTLLGQGVPET. The whole CDR3 region reads CASRTLLGQGVPETQYF.

This clone has ten or more counts. The sequence runs out 3 residues before the end of the CDR3; the remainder is reconstructed from the germline J gene. The rearrangement links TRBV2 to TRBJ1-1, with 7 bases matching TRBD1. With 6 bases clipped from V and 4 bases from J, the junction kept 8 bases outside the gene matches. CDR3 size: 14 residues. Per the germline V gene, CDR1 is SNHLY and CDR2 is FYNNEI. The sequenced CDR3 bases are TGTGCCAGCAGGCGAGACAGGGAGGGCACTGAA. Amino acids: CASRRDREGTE. In full, the CDR3 reads CASRRDREGTEAFF. Full variable domain (missing parts from reference TRBV2 and TRBJ1-1): EPEVTQTPSHQVTQMGQEVILRCVPISNHLYFYWYRQILGQKVEFLVSFYNNEISEKSEIFDDQFSVERPDGSNFTLKIRSTKLEDSAMYFCASRRDREGTEAFFGQGTRLTVV.

With regard to this clone: The CDR3 is cut off 3 residues early in the read; its end comes from the germline J gene. The chain combines TRBV7-9 with TRBJ1-2; TRBD1 matches 7 bases. CDR3 length: 15 amino acids. V was clipped by 5 bases and J by 6 bases; unmatched bases: 12. Germline V lookup: CDR1 SEHNR, CDR2 FQNEAQ (reference sequence). This chain's CDR3 is CASSIHDRARNGYTF. Incomplete CDR3 DNA: TGTGCCAGCAGCATTCACGACAGGGCTAGGAATGGC.

This clone occurred many times. The CDR3 end falls 3 residues outside the read, so it is completed with the germline J gene. The chain recombines TRBV5-1 with TRBJ2-3, with 9 bases that match TRBD2. The CDR3 has 16 amino acids. CDR1 and CDR2 from the germline V gene are SGHRS and YFSETQ. V gave up 0 bases and J gave up 4 bases; unmatched junction bases: 6. Here the CDR3 reads CASSLDGLASADTQYF. The sequenced part of the CDR3 DNA is TGCGCCAGCAGCTTGGATGGACTAGCGAGTGCAGATACG.

Comments on this clone: The read ends 3 residues shy of where the CDR3 ends; the end is completed using the germline J gene. This chain uses TRBV7-3 with TRBJ2-4; 13 bases line up with TRBD2. CDR1 SGHTA and CDR2 FQGTGA come from the germline V gene. The CDR3 is made up of 13 amino acids. CDR3 region: CASSGLAGAAQYF. The DNA read from the CDR3 is TGTGCCAGCAGTGGACTAGCGGGAGCGGCT.

This clone was found a few times. The read ends 3 residues shy of where the CDR3 ends; the end is completed using the germline J gene. The genes are TRBV19 and TRBJ2-1; D gene ambiguous. This CDR3 contains 12 residues. Per the germline V gene, CDR1 is LNHDA and CDR2 is SQIVND (reference sequence). V gave up 1 base and J gave up 9 bases, with 7 bases separating them. This CDR3 reads CASSIAGLEQFF. The part of the CDR3 DNA that was read is TGTGCCAGTAGTATAGCTGGGCTTGAG.

This clone was observed many times. From the germline J gene comes the end of the CDR3, since the read stops 3 residues before it. The rearrangement uses TRBV29-1 and TRBJ1-1; D may be TRBD1 (6 bases). V was pared by 3 bases and J by 1 base, with 9 bases between. Germline CDR1 is SQVTM and CDR2 is ANQGSEA. This CDR3 has 13 residues. CDR3 protein: CSVESRGNTEAFF. The DNA read from the CDR3 is TGCAGCGTTGAGTCCAGGGGGAACACTGAA.

This clone showed up just a few times. The CDR3 extends 3 residues past the end of the read, so its final part is completed from the germline J gene. The chain combines TRBV6-1 with TRBJ1-5, with D perhaps matching TRBD1 (6 bases). V was trimmed by 1 base and J by 2 bases, leaving 9 bases between them. Germline V gene lookup returns CDR1 MNHNS and CDR2 SASEGT. This CDR3 spans 15 amino acids. CDR3 sequence reads: CASSEVSGGNQPQHF. CDR3 DNA, as far as it was read: TGTGCCAGCAGTGAAGTCTCAGGGGGCAATCAGCCC.

As regards this clone: Read sequence stops 3 residues before the CDR3 end, and the germline J gene provides the missing end. The chain uses TRBV19 and TRBJ1-5; possible D gene TRBD1, 5 bases. Trimming took 7 bases from V and 4 from J, leaving 11 bases between them. CDR3 length: 13 residues. Germline lookup yields CDR1 LNHDA and CDR2 SQIVND (reference sequence). The part of the CDR3 DNA that was read is TGTGCCAGTACGCGGGGGGGGAATCAGCCC. Amino acids: CASTRGGNQP. From start to end, the CDR3 is CASTRGGNQPQHF.

This clone has more than one count but fewer than ten. Sequencing ends 3 residues short of the CDR3 end; the germline J gene provides the rest. This sequence joins TRBV20-1 and TRBJ2-5; D possibly corresponds to TRBD2 (6 bases). Trimming shortened V by 0 bases and J by 7 bases, and 21 bases separated the two germline ends. The CDR3 consists of 16 residues. Germline V gives CDR1 DFQATT, CDR2 SNEGSKA (reference sequence). The CDR3 reads CSARDSQPQAGRTQYF. The sequenced CDR3 bases are TGCAGTGCTAGAGATAGCCAACCACAGGCCGGGAGGACC.

CDR3 protein: CSARTTGGTAFF. The CDR3 bases that were read are TGCAGTGCTCGAACCACAGGGGGCACA. The chain carries TRBV20-1 and TRBJ1-1, with 9 bases lining up with TRBD1. The read halts 3 residues ahead of the CDR3 end, with the missing end drawn from the germline J gene. The CDR3 loop spans 12 amino acids. Germline loops: CDR1 DFQATT, CDR2 SNEGSKA (reference sequence).

This clone was observed a few times. The CDR3 end is not reached by the read, which stops 3 residues before it; the germline J gene fills it in. The V gene is TRBV19, the J gene TRBJ2-1, with 9 bases matching TRBD1. The CDR3 consists of 17 residues. Trimming cost V 5 bases and J 4 bases; bases outside gene matches: 12. Germline CDR1 LNHDA, CDR2 SQIVND (reference sequence). Partial CDR3 DNA: TGTGCCAGTAGTGGAAGGACAGGGGCCCGGGGTTACAATGAG. Translation gives CASSGRTGARGYNE. The whole CDR3 protein reads CASSGRTGARGYNEQFF.

This clone was seen repeatedly, ten times or more. Coverage ceases 3 residues before the CDR3 finishes, and the germline J gene fills in the end. This sequence joins TRBV18 and TRBJ2-5, with 7 nucleotides matching TRBD1. The germline V gene encodes CDR1 KGHSH and CDR2 LQKENI. The CDR3 loop spans 14 amino acids. Unmatched junction bases numbered 2, after V lost 2 bases and J lost 2 bases. CDR3 region: CASSPRDSQETQYF. Incomplete CDR3 DNA: TGTGCCAGCTCACCAAGGGACAGTCAAGAGACC. The entire variable domain, with the rest obtained from reference TRBV18 and TRBJ2-5, is as follows: NAGVMQNPRHLVRRRGQEARLRCSPMKGHSHVYWYRQLPEEGLKFMVYLQKENIIDESGMPKERFSAEFPKEGPSILRIQQVVRGDSAAYFCASSPRDSQETQYFGPGTRLLVL.

This clone was seen ten or more times. The read is 3 residues too short to cover the CDR3 end, so that end is filled in from the germline J gene. The chain couples TRBV29-1 to TRBJ1-1; D is unresolved. The CDR3 loop spans 12 amino acids. CDR1 and CDR2 from the germline V gene are SQVTM and ANQGSEA. Trimming left V 2 bases short and J 1 base short, with 5 bases between. The part of the CDR3 DNA that was read is TGCAGCGTTGAAACCGGGAACACTGAA. It encodes CSVETGNTE. The CDR3 reads in full as CSVETGNTEAFF.

The sample holds a few counts of this clone. With the read ending 3 residues before the CDR3 end, the germline J gene is used to fill in that end. V and J are TRBV5-1 and TRBJ2-7; 10 bases match TRBD1. CDR3 length equals 14 residues. J lost 6 bases, V lost 4 bases, and 7 bases had no gene match. Germline V gene sequence: CDR1 SGHRS, CDR2 YFSETQ. Partial CDR3 DNA: TGCGCCAGCAGCGCCCGGGACAGGGGTATCGAG. Translating it yields CASSARDRGIE. The CDR3 in its entirety is CASSARDRGIEQYF.

Points on this clone: The CDR3 end falls 3 residues outside the read, so it is completed with the germline J gene. This chain joins TRBV19 and TRBJ2-4; 7 nucleotides match TRBD2. The V gene end was trimmed by 6 bases and the J gene end by 6 bases; junction bases not matched to a gene: 8. The CDR3 spans 14 residues. Germline V gene sequence: CDR1 LNHDA, CDR2 SQIVND (reference sequence). Incomplete CDR3 DNA: TGTGCCAGTAGCTCAGAGGGACTATCAAACATT. Its protein product is CASSSEGLSNI. The entire CDR3 sequence reads CASSSEGLSNIQYF. The whole variable domain, filled in from reference TRBV19 and TRBJ2-4, reads DGGITQSPKYLFRKEGQNVTLSCEQNLNHDAMYWYRQDPGQGLRLIYYSQIVNDFQKGDIAEGYSVSREKKESFPLTVTSAQKNPTAFYLCASSSEGLSNIQYFGAGTRLSVL.

Details on this clone: Read coverage stops 3 residues before the CDR3 terminus; the germline J gene supplies the remainder. The V call is TRBV30, the J call TRBJ1-2; 10 nucleotides align to TRBD1. Germline trimming cut 3 bases from V and 3 bases from J; bases unmatched to any gene: 4. There are 14 residues in the CDR3. The germline V gene has CDR1 GTSNPN and CDR2 SVGIG (reference sequence). Incomplete CDR3 DNA: TGTGCCTGGAGGGGACAGGGGAGCTACTATGGC. Translated, it gives CAWRGQGSYYG. The entire CDR3 sequence reads CAWRGQGSYYGYTF.

Regarding this clone: The read gets to within 3 residues of the CDR3 end, and the germline J gene fills in the rest. The chain has TRBV2 and TRBJ1-5; TRBD1 is a possible D gene (6 bases). V lost 8 bases to trimming and J lost 3 bases, with 14 bases between them. The germline gives CDR1 SNHLY, CDR2 FYNNEI. The CDR3 is made up of 14 amino acids. Partial CDR3 DNA: TGTGCCAGCGAGCAGGGGCCTACCAATCAGCCC. Residues: CASEQGPTNQP. The full-length CDR3 reads as CASEQGPTNQPQHF.

This clone was counted a few times. The read comes to an end 3 residues before the CDR3 does, leaving the germline J gene to fill in the end. V usage is TRBV5-6 and J usage is TRBJ2-7, with D perhaps matching TRBD1 (6 bases). V shed 4 bases and J shed 3 bases, with 11 bases lying between them. The CDR3 is 13 amino acids. Germline lookup yields CDR1 SGHDT and CDR2 YYEEEE. The CDR3 region is CASSRTVGYEQYF. CDR3 DNA (partial): TGTGCCAGCAGCAGGACAGTAGGCTACGAG.

On this clone: Being one base from a much bigger clone, this may be a read error. Read data end 3 residues before the CDR3 end; the end is taken from the germline J gene. The chain links TRBV6-1 to TRBJ2-7; the match to TRBD2 covers 10 bases. With V trimmed by 4 bases and J by 2 bases, 5 bases remained unmatched. This CDR3 comprises 15 residues. Germline V gene data show CDR1 as MNHNS and CDR2 as SASEGT. The part of the CDR3 DNA that was read is TGTGCCAGCAGTGGTAGCGGGAGGCCTACCTACGAG. Translated: CASSGSGRPTYE. From start to end, the CDR3 is CASSGSGRPTYEQYF.